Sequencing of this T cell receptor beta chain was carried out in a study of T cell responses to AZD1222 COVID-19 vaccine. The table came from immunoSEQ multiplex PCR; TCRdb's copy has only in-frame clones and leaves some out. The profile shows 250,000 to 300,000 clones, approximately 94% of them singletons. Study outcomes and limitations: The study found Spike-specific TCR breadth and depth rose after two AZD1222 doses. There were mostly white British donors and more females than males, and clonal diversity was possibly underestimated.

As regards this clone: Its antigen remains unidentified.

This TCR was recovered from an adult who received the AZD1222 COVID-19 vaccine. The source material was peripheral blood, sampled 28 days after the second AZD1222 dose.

The CDR3 here is CASSPQGEYGYTF. CDR3 in DNA: TGTGCCAGCAGCCCACAGGGTGAATATGGCTACACCTTC. The chain employs TRBV7-8 and TRBJ1-2; tentatively, D is TRBD1 (6 bases). Trimming shortened V by 5 bases and J by 5 bases, and 12 bases separated the two germline ends. This CDR3 is built from 13 residues. CDR1 and CDR2 (germline): SGHVS, FQNEAQ.